Listed here are 4 T cell receptor beta chains from one sample, sequenced in a study of regulatory T cells in long-lasting Graves disease. This sample's time point: newly diagnosed GD, antithyroid drugs for less than 3 months. RNA extracted from PBMCs served as the sequencing template. The TCR beta library used iRepertoire HTBI primers with Arm-PCR amplification of CDR3. TCRdb processed the multiplex PCR reads anew with MiXCR; each CDR3 protein has one entry. The sample contains roughly 350,000 distinct CDR3 sequences, around 17% of which appear only once. The data were also submitted as part of a second study, on T cells in Graves' hyperthyroidism and ophthalmopathy.

The material sequenced was peripheral blood mononuclear cells (PBMCs), taken at new diagnosis, from a patient treated with antithyroid drugs. The receptors originated from a man aged 35 to 55 with Graves disease.

At least ten counts were recorded for this clonotype. The chain carries TRBV4-3 and TRBJ2-5; D might be TRBD1 or TRBD2, each matching 5 bases. Trimming cost V 2 bases and J 5 bases, with 12 bases left between them. CDR1 is LGHNA and CDR2 is YSLEER in the germline V gene. The CDR3 sequence is 14 residues long. The DNA of the CDR3 is TGCGCCAGCAGCCAAAGGGCAGGGACGGAGACCCAGTACTTC. This sequence encodes CASSQRAGTETQYF.

The V and J genes are TRBV24-1 and TRBJ2-5; D may be TRBD1 (7 bases). With 0 bases removed from V and 5 bases from J, the gap between germline ends came to 15 bases. The CDR3 length is 16 residues. The V gene's germline CDR1 is KGHDR and CDR2 SFDVKD. CDR3 nucleotide sequence: TGTGCCACCAGTGATTTGCAGGAGGGGGCAGCGGAGACCCAGTACTTC. This codes for CATSDLQEGAAETQYF.

This clonotype was picked up a small number of times. The chain couples TRBV15 to TRBJ2-3; D is perhaps TRBD2 (6 bases). The end of the DNA is better explained by TRBJ2-5, so the J call may be wrong. The CDR3 sequence is 16 residues long. Germline values: CDR1 LNHNV, CDR2 YYDKDF (reference sequence). This CDR3 is CATSRVGLQGGETQYF. DNA of the CDR3: TGTGCCACCAGCAGAGTTGGTTTGCAGGGAGGAGAGACCCAGTACTTC.

V is TRBV5-1 and J is TRBJ1-6, with D possibly TRBD1 on 6 matching bases. The CDR3 is 14 residues long. With 4 bases removed from V and 9 bases from J, the gap between germline ends came to 14 bases. Germline V gives CDR1 SGHRS, CDR2 YFSETQ. The CDR3 DNA follows: TGCGCCAGCAGCCCTGGGACACCGAGTTCACCCCTCCACTTT. Protein: CASSPGTPSSPLHF.